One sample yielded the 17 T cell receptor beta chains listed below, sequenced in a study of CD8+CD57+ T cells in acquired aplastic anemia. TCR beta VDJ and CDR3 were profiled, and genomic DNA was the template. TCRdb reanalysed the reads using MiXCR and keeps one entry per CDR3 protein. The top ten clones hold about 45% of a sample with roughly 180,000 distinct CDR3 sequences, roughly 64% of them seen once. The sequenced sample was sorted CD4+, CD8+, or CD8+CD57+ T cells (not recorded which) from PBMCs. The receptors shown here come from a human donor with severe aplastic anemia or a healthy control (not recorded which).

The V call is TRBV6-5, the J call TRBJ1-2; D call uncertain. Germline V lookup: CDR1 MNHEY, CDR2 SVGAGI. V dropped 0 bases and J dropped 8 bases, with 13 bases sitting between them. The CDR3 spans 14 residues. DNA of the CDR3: TGTGCCAGCAGTTACTCGCCTTGGGGAGGGGGCTACACCTTC. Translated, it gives CASSYSPWGGGYTF.

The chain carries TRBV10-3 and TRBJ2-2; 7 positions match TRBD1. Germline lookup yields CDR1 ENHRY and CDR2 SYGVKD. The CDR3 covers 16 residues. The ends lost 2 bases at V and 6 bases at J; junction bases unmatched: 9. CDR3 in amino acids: CAISETSTGNAGELFF. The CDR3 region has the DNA TGTGCCATCAGTGAGACTTCGACAGGGAATGCCGGGGAGCTGTTTTTT.

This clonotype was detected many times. CDR3 sequence reads: CASSYGMNTEAFF. CDR3 sequence (DNA): TGTGCCAGCAGTTACGGTATGAACACTGAAGCTTTCTTT. V gene TRBV6-2 or TRBV6-3 combines with J gene TRBJ1-1, with D hard to call. CDR1 and CDR2 (germline): MNHEY, SVGEGT. V lost 2 bases to trimming and J lost 0 bases, with 4 bases between them. The CDR3 length is 13 residues.

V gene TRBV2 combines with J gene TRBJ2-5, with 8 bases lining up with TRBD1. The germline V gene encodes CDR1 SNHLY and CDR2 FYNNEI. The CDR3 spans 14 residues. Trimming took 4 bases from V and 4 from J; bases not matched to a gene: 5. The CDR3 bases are TGTGCCAGCAGTGGACAGGGGCCGAGAGAGACCCAGTACTTC. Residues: CASSGQGPRETQYF.

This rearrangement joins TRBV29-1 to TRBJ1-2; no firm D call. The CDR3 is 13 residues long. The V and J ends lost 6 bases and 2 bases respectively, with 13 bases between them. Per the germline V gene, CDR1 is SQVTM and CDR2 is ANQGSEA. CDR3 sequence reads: CSVGGSENYGYTF. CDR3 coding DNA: TGCAGCGTGGGCGGGAGTGAGAACTATGGCTACACCTTC.

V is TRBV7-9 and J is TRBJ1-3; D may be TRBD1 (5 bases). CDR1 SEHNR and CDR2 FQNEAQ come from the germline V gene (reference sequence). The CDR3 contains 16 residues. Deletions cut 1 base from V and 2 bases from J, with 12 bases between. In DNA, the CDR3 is TGTGCCAGCAGCTTAGGACAGCCACAACCTGGAAACACCATATATTTT. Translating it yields CASSLGQPQPGNTIYF.

CDR3 in DNA: TGTGCCACCAGTGCCCTCTCCGGGCCCTGGGGATACCAAGAGACCCAGTACTTC. As protein: CATSALSGPWGYQETQYF. The V gene is TRBV24-1, the J gene TRBJ2-5; D call uncertain. CDR1 and CDR2 (germline): KGHDR, SFDVKD. CDR3 size: 18 residues. V lost 5 bases, J lost 0 bases, and 21 bases lay in between.

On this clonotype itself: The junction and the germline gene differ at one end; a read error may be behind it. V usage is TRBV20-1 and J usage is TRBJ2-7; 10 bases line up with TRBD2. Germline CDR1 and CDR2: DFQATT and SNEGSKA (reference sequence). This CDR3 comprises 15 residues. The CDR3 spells CNARDLAGDSYEQYF. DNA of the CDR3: TGCAATGCTAGAGATCTAGCGGGGGACTCCTACGAGCAGTACTTC.

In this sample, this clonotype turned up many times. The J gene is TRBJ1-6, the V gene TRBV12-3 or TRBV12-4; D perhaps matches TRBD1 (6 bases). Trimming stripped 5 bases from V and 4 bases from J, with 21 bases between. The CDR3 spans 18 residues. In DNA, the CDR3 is TGTGCCAGCAGTGAAGACAGGCCTGAATTTCCATATAATTCACCCCTCCACTTT. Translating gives CASSEDRPEFPYNSPLHF.

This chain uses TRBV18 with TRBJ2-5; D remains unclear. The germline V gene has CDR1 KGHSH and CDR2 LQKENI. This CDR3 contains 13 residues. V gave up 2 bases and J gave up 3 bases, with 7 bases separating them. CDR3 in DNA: TGTGCCAGCTCACCATACGAGGAAGAGACCCAGTACTTC. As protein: CASSPYEEETQYF.

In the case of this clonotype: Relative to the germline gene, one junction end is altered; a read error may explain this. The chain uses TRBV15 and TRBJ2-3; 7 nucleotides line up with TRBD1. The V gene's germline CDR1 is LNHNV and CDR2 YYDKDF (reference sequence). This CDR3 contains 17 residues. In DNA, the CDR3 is TGTGCCGCCAGCAGCCACACACCCGGGACAGTCACAGATACGCAGTATTTT. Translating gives CAASSHTPGTVTDTQYF.

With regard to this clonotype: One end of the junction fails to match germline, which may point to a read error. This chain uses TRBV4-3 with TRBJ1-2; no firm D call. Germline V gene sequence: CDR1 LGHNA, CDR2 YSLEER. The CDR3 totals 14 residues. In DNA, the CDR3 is TGCGTCAGCAGCCAAGCTGAGGGAAGTTGGAGCTACACCTTC. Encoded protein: CVSSQAEGSWSYTF.

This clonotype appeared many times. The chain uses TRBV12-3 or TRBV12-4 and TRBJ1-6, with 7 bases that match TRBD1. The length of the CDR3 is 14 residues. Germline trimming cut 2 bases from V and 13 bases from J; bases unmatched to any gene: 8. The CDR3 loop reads CASSLQGGLLPLHF. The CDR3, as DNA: TGTGCCAGCAGTTTACAGGGGGGTTTATTGCCCCTCCACTTT.

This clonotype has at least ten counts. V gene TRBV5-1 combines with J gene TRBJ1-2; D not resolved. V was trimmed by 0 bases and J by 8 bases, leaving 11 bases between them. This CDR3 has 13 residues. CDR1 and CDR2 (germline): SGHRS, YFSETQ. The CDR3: CASSLVRAEGYTF. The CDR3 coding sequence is TGCGCCAGCAGCTTGGTTAGGGCTGAGGGCTACACCTTC.

In DNA form, the CDR3 reads TGTGCCAGCAGACCGGAGTCCTACGAGCAGTACTTC. Amino acids: CASRPESYEQYF. The chain joins TRBV2 to TRBJ2-7; D uncertain. This CDR3 spans 12 amino acids. With 6 bases removed from V and 1 base from J, the gap between germline ends came to 7 bases. CDR1 and CDR2 (germline): SNHLY, FYNNEI. Using reference TRBV2 and TRBJ2-7 for the parts outside the CDR3, the full variable domain is EPEVTQTPSHQVTQMGQEVILRCVPISNHLYFYWYRQILGQKVEFLVSFYNNEISEKSEIFDDQFSVERPDGSNFTLKIRSTKLEDSAMYFCASRPESYEQYFGPGTRLTVT.

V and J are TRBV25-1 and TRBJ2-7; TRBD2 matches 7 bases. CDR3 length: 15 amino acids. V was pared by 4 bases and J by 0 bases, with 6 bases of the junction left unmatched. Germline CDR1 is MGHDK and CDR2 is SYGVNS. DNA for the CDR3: TGTGCCAGCAGTGCCCTAGCGGATAGCTCCTACGAGCAGTACTTC. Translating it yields CASSALADSSYEQYF.

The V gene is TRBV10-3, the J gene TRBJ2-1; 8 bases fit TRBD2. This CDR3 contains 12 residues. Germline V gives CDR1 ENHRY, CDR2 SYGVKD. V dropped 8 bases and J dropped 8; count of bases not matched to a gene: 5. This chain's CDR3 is CAIRTSFDEQFF. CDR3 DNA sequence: TGTGCCATCCGGACTAGCTTCGATGAGCAGTTCTTC.